These T cell receptor beta chains were read from a single sample in a study of blood T cell repertoires in COVID-19. Sequencing used immunoSEQ multiplex PCR; TCRdb keeps in-frame clones, though not all of them. The data show 35,000 to 50,000 clones, about 80% seen once. Sample: peripheral blood. Receptors were obtained from a woman aged 55 to 70 with acute or convalescent COVID-19. The CDR3 runs from the conserved cysteine through the conserved F or W. The order of the fields is V gene, D gene, CDR3 length, clone size, J gene, CDR3 DNA, CDR3 protein. D genes are given only for firm matches. Only part of the rows carry a size: once, few, many, or a class if the clone is expanded.

V: TRBV30; D: NA; length: 13; size: NA; J: TRBJ2-5; DNA: TGTGCCTGGAGTGTACAGATACAAGAGACCCAGTACTTC; CDR3: CAWSVQIQETQYF
V: TRBV25-1; D: TRBD1; length: 16; size: few; J: TRBJ2-3; DNA: TGTGCCAGCAGTGAGGACAGGGCAATTAGCACAGATACGCAGTATTTT; CDR3: CASSEDRAISTDTQYF
V: TRBV24-1; D: TRBD2; length: 19; size: once; J: TRBJ2-1; DNA: TGTGCCACCAGTGACCCGGGACTAGCGGGGGGATTCTCCTACAATGAGCAGTTCTTC; CDR3: CATSDPGLAGGFSYNEQFF
V: TRBV10-3; D: TRBD2; length: 11; size: NA; J: TRBJ2-5; DNA: TGTGCCGTCGGACTAGCGGAGACCCAGTACTTC; CDR3: CAVGLAETQYF
V: TRBV2; D: TRBD1; length: 12; size: NA; J: TRBJ2-7; DNA: TGTGCCAGCGGGACAGGCAATTACGAGCAGTACTTC; CDR3: CASGTGNYEQYF
V: TRBV6-5; D: NA; length: 14; size: NA; J: TRBJ1-5; DNA: TGTGCCAGCAGTAATCTGTATAGCAATCAGCCCCAGCATTTT; CDR3: CASSNLYSNQPQHF
V: TRBV7-9; D: TRBD1; length: 15; size: NA; J: TRBJ1-1; DNA: TGTGCCAGCAGCTTAGCAGGACAGGCTGAGACTGAAGCTTTCTTT; CDR3: CASSLAGQAETEAFF
V: TRBV19; D: NA; length: 15; size: NA; J: TRBJ2-5; DNA: TGTGCCAGTAGTATAGACAGGGGAAGCAGGGAGACCCAGTACTTC; CDR3: CASSIDRGSRETQYF
V: TRBV15; D: NA; length: 15; size: NA; J: TRBJ2-7; DNA: TGTGCCACCAGCAGAGATCCCGGCGGCTCCTACGAGCAGTACTTC; CDR3: CATSRDPGGSYEQYF
V: TRBV6-6; D: TRBD2; length: 18; size: NA; J: TRBJ2-3; DNA: TGTGCCAGCAGTCTAAGAGGGACTAGCGGGGGGCGGGCAGATACGCAGTATTTT; CDR3: CASSLRGTSGGRADTQYF
V: TRBV5-8; D: NA; length: 16; size: NA; J: TRBJ1-6; DNA: TGTGCCAGCAGCTTGTACGGAACCTGGGGCCACTCACCCCTCCACTTT; CDR3: CASSLYGTWGHSPLHF
V: TRBV12-5; D: TRBD1; length: 15; size: NA; J: TRBJ2-1; DNA: TGTGCTAGTGGTTCCCGGACAGGGGCCGACAATGAGCAGTTCTTC; CDR3: CASGSRTGADNEQFF
V: TRBV19; D: TRBD1; length: 16; size: NA; J: TRBJ2-2; DNA: TGTGCCAGTATTGGGACAGAGACGTTGAACACCGGGGAGCTGTTTTTT; CDR3: CASIGTETLNTGELFF
V: TRBV4-3; D: NA; length: 14; size: NA; J: TRBJ2-5; DNA: TGCGCCAGCAGCCAAGATACCGGGGAGGAGACCCAGTACTTC; CDR3: CASSQDTGEETQYF
V: TRBV11-3; D: NA; length: 14; size: NA; J: TRBJ2-2; DNA: TGTGCCAGCAGCTTAGGAGGGAGCACCGGGGAGCTGTTTTTT; CDR3: CASSLGGSTGELFF
V: TRBV7-9; D: TRBD1; length: 15; size: NA; J: TRBJ1-3; DNA: TGTGCCAGCAGCCCTACAGGGGTTGGTGGAAACACCATATATTTT; CDR3: CASSPTGVGGNTIYF
V: TRBV6-2/TRBV6-3; D: TRBD1; length: 16; size: NA; J: TRBJ1-5; DNA: TGTGCCAGCAGTTACAGCGGGACAGGGCGCAATCAGCCCCAGCATTTT; CDR3: CASSYSGTGRNQPQHF
V: TRBV2; D: NA; length: 13; size: NA; J: TRBJ1-5; DNA: TGTGCCAGCAATATACAGCCAAATCAGCCCCAGCATTTT; CDR3: CASNIQPNQPQHF
V: TRBV29-1; D: NA; length: 12; size: once; J: TRBJ2-1; DNA: TGCAGCGGCACTCAAGGGGGCAATGAGCAGTTCTTC; CDR3: CSGTQGGNEQFF
V: TRBV7-8; D: TRBD1; length: 16; size: NA; J: TRBJ1-2; DNA: TGTGCCAGCAGCTTCCGCCCGGGACAGGGGAACTATGGCTACACCTTC; CDR3: CASSFRPGQGNYGYTF
V: TRBV7-9; D: TRBD1; length: 14; size: NA; J: TRBJ2-3; DNA: TGTGCCAGCAGCCCCGGACAGGTCACAGATACGCAGTATTTT; CDR3: CASSPGQVTDTQYF
V: TRBV10-2; D: NA; length: 14; size: NA; J: TRBJ2-2; DNA: TGCGCCAGCGGACTGAACAGATACACCGGGGAGCTGTTTTTT; CDR3: CASGLNRYTGELFF
V: TRBV5-1; D: NA; length: 15; size: NA; J: TRBJ1-5; DNA: TGCGCCAGCTCAATGGGGGGGGTTAGCAATCAGCCCCAGCATTTT; CDR3: CASSMGGVSNQPQHF
V: TRBV15; D: NA; length: 16; size: NA; J: TRBJ2-7; DNA: TGTGCCACCAGCAGAGATGGTAACACCGAGGCCTACGAGCAGTACTTC; CDR3: CATSRDGNTEAYEQYF
V: TRBV10-2; D: NA; length: 14; size: NA; J: TRBJ1-1; DNA: TGCGCCAGTAGGGAAGCGGGTCTGAACACTGAAGCTTTCTTT; CDR3: CASREAGLNTEAFF
V: TRBV15; D: NA; length: 16; size: NA; J: TRBJ2-7; DNA: TGTGCCACCAGCAGCATATTCGGGGGTCGGGTCTACGAGCAGTACTTC; CDR3: CATSSIFGGRVYEQYF
V: TRBV5-5; D: NA; length: 15; size: NA; J: TRBJ2-1; DNA: TGTGCCAGCAGCTTAGGACAGCCCAGAGGCGATGAGCAGTTCTTC; CDR3: CASSLGQPRGDEQFF
V: TRBV4-3; D: TRBD1; length: 15; size: NA; J: TRBJ1-1; DNA: TGCGCCAGCAGCCGTGACAGGGGGCCGGGAACTGAAGCTTTCTTT; CDR3: CASSRDRGPGTEAFF
V: TRBV6-1; D: NA; length: 14; size: NA; J: TRBJ2-5; DNA: TGTGCCAGCAGTGAAGAGCAGGGAAGGGAGACCCAGTACTTC; CDR3: CASSEEQGRETQYF
V: TRBV19; D: TRBD1; length: 15; size: NA; J: TRBJ1-5; DNA: TGTGCCAGTAGTAGCACCAGGGGGCGGAATCAGCCCCAGCATTTT; CDR3: CASSSTRGRNQPQHF
V: TRBV20-1; D: TRBD2; length: 13; size: NA; J: TRBJ2-7; DNA: TGCAGTGCTAGTCTTACAGTCGGGGGGGAGCAGTACTTC; CDR3: CSASLTVGGEQYF
V: TRBV19; D: TRBD2; length: 13; size: NA; J: TRBJ2-7; DNA: TGTGCCAGTAGTATCGGGGGGGCCGTCGAGCAGTACTTC; CDR3: CASSIGGAVEQYF
V: TRBV5-1; D: TRBD2; length: 14; size: NA; J: TRBJ2-2; DNA: TGCGCCAGCAGCCAGACTAGCGACACCGGGGAGCTGTTTTTT; CDR3: CASSQTSDTGELFF
V: TRBV5-4; D: NA; length: 16; size: NA; J: TRBJ2-5; DNA: TGTGCCAGCAGCTCGGTCTACCCGCCAGGGTCAGAGACCCAGTACTTC; CDR3: CASSSVYPPGSETQYF
V: TRBV5-1; D: NA; length: 12; size: once; J: TRBJ2-1; DNA: TGCGCCAGCAGCCTGACTAGTTCTGAGCAGTTCTTC; CDR3: CASSLTSSEQFF
V: TRBV3-1/TRBV3-2; D: NA; length: 17; size: NA; J: TRBJ2-2; DNA: TGTGCCAGCAGCCAAGAAAGGGGCAGAGGGAACACCGGGGAGCTGTTTTTT; CDR3: CASSQERGRGNTGELFF
V: TRBV4-3; D: NA; length: 13; size: NA; J: TRBJ1-1; DNA: TGCGCCTCTAGCACCACACGGAACACTGAAGCTTTCTTT; CDR3: CASSTTRNTEAFF
V: TRBV4-2; D: NA; length: 17; size: NA; J: TRBJ1-5; DNA: TGTGCCAGCAGCCGAGATCAGGGGATAGTGGGAAATCAGCCCCAGCATTTT; CDR3: CASSRDQGIVGNQPQHF
V: TRBV29-1; D: TRBD1; length: 13; size: NA; J: TRBJ1-2; DNA: TGCAGCGTTGAGAGGGGGACAGGGTATGGCTACACCTTC; CDR3: CSVERGTGYGYTF
V: TRBV7-9; D: TRBD1; length: 14; size: NA; J: TRBJ2-7; DNA: TGTGCCAGCAGCCCGGGGACAGGGTACTACGAGCAGTACTTC; CDR3: CASSPGTGYYEQYF
V: TRBV11-2; D: NA; length: 15; size: NA; J: TRBJ1-6; DNA: TGTGCCAGCAGCTTCTGGAATCTTGGGGAGTCACCCCTCCACTTT; CDR3: CASSFWNLGESPLHF
V: TRBV3-1/TRBV3-2; D: NA; length: 16; size: NA; J: TRBJ2-2; DNA: TGTGCCAGCAGCCAAATCGTCGGGTCGAACACCGGGGAGCTGTTTTTT; CDR3: CASSQIVGSNTGELFF
V: TRBV9; D: NA; length: 15; size: NA; J: TRBJ1-3; DNA: TGTGCCAGCAGCGTAGTTTCTAACTCTGGAAACACCATATATTTT; CDR3: CASSVVSNSGNTIYF
V: TRBV6-1; D: NA; length: 15; size: once; J: TRBJ1-2; DNA: TGTGCCAGCAGTGAAGCGCTATCCAGGAACTATGGCTACACCTTC; CDR3: CASSEALSRNYGYTF
V: TRBV24-1; D: TRBD2; length: 11; size: NA; J: TRBJ2-7; DNA: TGTGCCACCAGTGATTCGGGGGGGCAGTACTTC; CDR3: CATSDSGGQYF
V: TRBV19; D: TRBD1; length: 16; size: NA; J: TRBJ2-6; DNA: TGTGCCAGTAGAGTAGCACAGGGGGATGGGGCCAACGTCCTGACTTTC; CDR3: CASRVAQGDGANVLTF